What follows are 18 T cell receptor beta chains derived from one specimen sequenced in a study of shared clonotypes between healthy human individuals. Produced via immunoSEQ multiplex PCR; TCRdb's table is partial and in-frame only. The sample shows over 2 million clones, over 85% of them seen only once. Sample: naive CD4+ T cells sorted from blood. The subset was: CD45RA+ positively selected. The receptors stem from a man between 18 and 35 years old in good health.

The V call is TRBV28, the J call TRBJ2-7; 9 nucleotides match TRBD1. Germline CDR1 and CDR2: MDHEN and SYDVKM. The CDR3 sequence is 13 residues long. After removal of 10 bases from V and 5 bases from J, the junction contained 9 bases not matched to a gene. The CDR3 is CATDLQGADEQYF. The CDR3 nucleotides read TGTGCCACCGATCTACAGGGGGCTGACGAGCAGTACTTC.

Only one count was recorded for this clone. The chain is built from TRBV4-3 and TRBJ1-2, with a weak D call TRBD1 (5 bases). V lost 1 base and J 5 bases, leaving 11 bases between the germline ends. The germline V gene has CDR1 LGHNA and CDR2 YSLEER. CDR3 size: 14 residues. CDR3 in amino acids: CASSQADKGYGYTF. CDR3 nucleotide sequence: TGCGCCAGCAGCCAAGCGGACAAAGGGTATGGCTACACCTTC.

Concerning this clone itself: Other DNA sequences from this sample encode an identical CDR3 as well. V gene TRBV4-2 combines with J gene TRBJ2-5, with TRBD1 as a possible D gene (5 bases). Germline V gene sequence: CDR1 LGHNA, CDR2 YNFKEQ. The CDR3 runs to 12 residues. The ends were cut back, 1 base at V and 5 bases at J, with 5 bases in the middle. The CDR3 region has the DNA TGTGCCAGCAGCCAAGCAGGGGAGACCCAGTACTTC. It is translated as CASSQAGETQYF.

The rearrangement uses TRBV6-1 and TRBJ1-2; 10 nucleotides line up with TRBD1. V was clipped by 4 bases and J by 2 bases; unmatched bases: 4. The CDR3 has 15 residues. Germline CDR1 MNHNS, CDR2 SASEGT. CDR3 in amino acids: CASSGSGQGNYGYTF. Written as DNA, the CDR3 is TGTGCCAGCAGTGGATCGGGACAGGGGAACTATGGCTACACCTTC.

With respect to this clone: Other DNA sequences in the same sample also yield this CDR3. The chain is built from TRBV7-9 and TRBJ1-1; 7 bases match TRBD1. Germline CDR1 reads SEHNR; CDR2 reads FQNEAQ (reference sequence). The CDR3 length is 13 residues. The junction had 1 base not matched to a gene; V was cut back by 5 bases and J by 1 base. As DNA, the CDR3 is TGTGCCAGCAGCAGGGGGCAGAACACTGAAGCTTTCTTT. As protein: CASSRGQNTEAFF.

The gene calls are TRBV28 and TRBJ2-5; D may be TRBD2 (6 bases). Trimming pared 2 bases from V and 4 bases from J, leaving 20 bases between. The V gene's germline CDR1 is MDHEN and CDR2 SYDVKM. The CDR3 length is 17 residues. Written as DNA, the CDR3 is TGTGCCAGCAGTTTAGAACCGGGACTTACCCTTGCAGAGACCCAGTACTTC. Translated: CASSLEPGLTLAETQYF.

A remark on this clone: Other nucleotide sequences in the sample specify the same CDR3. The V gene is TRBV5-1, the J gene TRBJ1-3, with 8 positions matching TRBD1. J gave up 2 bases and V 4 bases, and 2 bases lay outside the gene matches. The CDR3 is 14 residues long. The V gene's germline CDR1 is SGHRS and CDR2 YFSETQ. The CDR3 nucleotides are TGCGCCAGCAGCCTGACAGGGGCTGGAAACACCATATATTTT. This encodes CASSLTGAGNTIYF. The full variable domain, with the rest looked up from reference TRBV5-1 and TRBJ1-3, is KAGVTQTPRYLIKTRGQQVTLSCSPISGHRSVSWYQQTPGQGLQFLFEYFSETQRNKGNFPGRFSGRQFSNSRSEMNVSTLELGDSALYLCASSLTGAGNTIYFGEGSWLTVV.

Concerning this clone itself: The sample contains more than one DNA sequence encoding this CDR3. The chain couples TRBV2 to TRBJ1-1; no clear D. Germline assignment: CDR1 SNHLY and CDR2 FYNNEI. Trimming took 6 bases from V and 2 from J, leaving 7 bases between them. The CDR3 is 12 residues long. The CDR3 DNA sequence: TGTGCCAGCAGGGACCGTAACACTGAAGCTTTCTTT. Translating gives CASRDRNTEAFF.

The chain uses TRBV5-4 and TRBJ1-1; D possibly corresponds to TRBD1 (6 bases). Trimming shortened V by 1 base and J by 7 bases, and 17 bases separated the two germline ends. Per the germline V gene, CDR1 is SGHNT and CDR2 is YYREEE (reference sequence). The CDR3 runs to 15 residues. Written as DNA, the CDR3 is TGTGCCAGCAGCTTGACAGGGTCTGGCTTCAGTGAAGCTTTCTTT. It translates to CASSLTGSGFSEAFF.

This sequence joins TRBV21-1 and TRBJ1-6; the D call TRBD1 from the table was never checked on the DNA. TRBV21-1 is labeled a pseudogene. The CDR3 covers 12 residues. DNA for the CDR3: TGTGCCAGCAGCGAGGGACAGATTCGCGAAAACTTT. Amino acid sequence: CASSEGQIRENF.

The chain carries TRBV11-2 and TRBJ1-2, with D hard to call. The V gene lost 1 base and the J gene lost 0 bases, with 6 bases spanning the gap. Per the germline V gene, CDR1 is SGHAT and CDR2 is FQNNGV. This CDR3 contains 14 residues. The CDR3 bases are TGTGCCAGCAGCTTAGCAGGACCTAACTATGGCTACACCTTC. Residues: CASSLAGPNYGYTF. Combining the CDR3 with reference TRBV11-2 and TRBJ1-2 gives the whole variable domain EAGVAQSPRYKIIEKRQSVAFWCNPISGHATLYWYQQILGQGPKLLIQFQNNGVVDDSQLPKDRFSAERLKGVDSTLKIQPAKLEDSAVYLCASSLAGPNYGYTFGSGTRLTVV.

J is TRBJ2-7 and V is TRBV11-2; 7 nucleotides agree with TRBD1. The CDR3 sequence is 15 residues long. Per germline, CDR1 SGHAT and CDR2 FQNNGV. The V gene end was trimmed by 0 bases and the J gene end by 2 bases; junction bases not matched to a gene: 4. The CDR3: CASSLETGPTYEQYF. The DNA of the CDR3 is TGTGCCAGCAGCTTAGAGACAGGGCCCACCTACGAGCAGTACTTC.

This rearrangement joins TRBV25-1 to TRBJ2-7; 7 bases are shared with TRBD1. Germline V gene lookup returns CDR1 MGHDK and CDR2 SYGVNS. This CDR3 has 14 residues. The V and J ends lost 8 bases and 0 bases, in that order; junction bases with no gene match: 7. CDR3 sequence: CASRHRDSSYEQYF. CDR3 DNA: TGTGCCAGCCGACATCGGGACAGCTCCTACGAGCAGTACTTC.

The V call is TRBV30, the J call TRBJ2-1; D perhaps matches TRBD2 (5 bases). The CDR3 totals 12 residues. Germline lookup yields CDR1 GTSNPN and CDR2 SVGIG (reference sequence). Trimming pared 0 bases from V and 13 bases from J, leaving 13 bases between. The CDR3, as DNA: TGTGCCTGGAGTGTACTAGTGGGAAGTCAGTTCTTC. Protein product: CAWSVLVGSQFF.

CDR3 nucleotides: TGCGCCAGCAGCCAGACCGGGACTCCAAATGAGCAGTTCTTC. It translates to CASSQTGTPNEQFF. V usage is TRBV4-3 and J usage is TRBJ2-1; D might be TRBD2 (6 bases). The V gene's germline CDR1 is LGHNA and CDR2 YSLEER. CDR3 size: 14 residues. Trimming pared 3 bases from V and 7 bases from J, leaving 13 bases between.

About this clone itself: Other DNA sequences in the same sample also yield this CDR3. The CDR3 sequence: CASSPDSNQPQHF. DNA of the CDR3: TGTGCCAGCTCACCCGATAGCAATCAGCCCCAGCATTTT. J is TRBJ1-5 and V is TRBV18; the D is unclear. Germline loops: CDR1 KGHSH, CDR2 LQKENI. Trimming pared 3 bases from V and 0 bases from J, leaving 3 bases between. This CDR3 is built from 13 residues.

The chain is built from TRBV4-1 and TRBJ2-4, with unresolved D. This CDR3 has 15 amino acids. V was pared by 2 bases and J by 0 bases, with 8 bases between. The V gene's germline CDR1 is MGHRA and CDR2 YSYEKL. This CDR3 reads CASSQRVLAKNIQYF. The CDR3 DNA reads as TGCGCCAGCAGCCAACGGGTACTAGCCAAAAACATTCAGTACTTC.

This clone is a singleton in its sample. CDR3 sequence (DNA): TGTGCCAGCTCACCACCAGATAGCGGGGCCCAGGGGGAGCAGTACTTC. Its translation: CASSPPDSGAQGEQYF. This chain joins TRBV18 and TRBJ2-7; TRBD2 matches at 8 bases. This CDR3 region has 16 residues. J was trimmed by 7 bases and V by 0 bases; bases with no gene match: 11. Looked up from germline, CDR1 is KGHSH and CDR2 is LQKENI. The full variable domain, completed using reference TRBV18 and TRBJ2-7, is NAGVMQNPRHLVRRRGQEARLRCSPMKGHSHVYWYRQLPEEGLKFMVYLQKENIIDESGMPKERFSAEFPKEGPSILRIQQVVRGDSAAYFCASSPPDSGAQGEQYFGPGTRLTVT.